Below, 4 T cell receptor beta chains from the same sample are listed, as sequenced in a study of T-cell memory formation after mild COVID-19. A single record per CDR3 protein comes from TCRdb applying MiXCR to the 5' RACE reads. This table holds around 250,000 distinct CDR3 sequences, less than 20% found once. Sequenced material: PBMCs or a T cell subset sorted from them (not recorded which). The source is an adult woman who had mild COVID-19 (a few samples of this study predate the infection). Cell type and time point are not known.

The chain's CDR3 is CASSDCTSGRAADTQYF. The CDR3 coding sequence is TGTGCCAGCAGTGACTGTACTAGCGGGAGGGCCGCAGATACGCAGTATTTT. This sequence joins TRBV6-4 and TRBJ2-3; TRBD2 aligns across 13 bases. J was trimmed by 4 bases and V by 1 base; bases with no gene match: 5. Germline V CDR1 and CDR2: MRHNA, SNTAGT. The CDR3 has 17 residues.

The chain is built from TRBV24-1 and TRBJ2-1; D may be TRBD1 (5 bases). Germline V lookup: CDR1 KGHDR, CDR2 SFDVKD. Trimming took off 4 bases at V and 6 bases at J, with 12 bases between the two ends. This CDR3 region has 14 residues. The CDR3 spells CATSDPLGPNEQFF. CDR3 nucleotides: TGTGCCACCAGTGACCCCCTGGGGCCCAATGAGCAGTTCTTC.

This clonotype was counted between two and nine times. CDR3 protein: CSARDPQGHGYTF. The CDR3 region has the DNA TGCAGTGCTAGAGATCCTCAGGGTCATGGCTACACCTTC. This chain uses TRBV20-1 with TRBJ1-2; tentative D call: TRBD1 (5 bases). Germline-derived CDR1 and CDR2 are DFQATT and SNEGSKA (reference sequence). V dropped 0 bases and J dropped 6 bases, with 11 bases sitting between them. This CDR3 spans 13 amino acids.

In its sample, this clonotype was seen a few times. V and J are TRBV20-1 and TRBJ2-7, with 12 bases matching TRBD2. V lost 2 bases and J lost 2; bases outside the gene matches: 7. There are 16 residues in the CDR3. The germline gives CDR1 DFQATT, CDR2 SNEGSKA (reference sequence). Here the CDR3 DNA reads TGCAGTGCTAGACCCTTACTAGCGGGGGGTCCCTACGAGCAGTACTTC. Translation gives CSARPLLAGGPYEQYF.